This T cell receptor beta chain was observed in a study of cytomegalovirus exposure and HLA in healthy donors. Study-wide results and caveats: Cytomegalovirus status was reportedly diagnosed by the classifier with high sensitivity and specificity. Some public TCRs appeared in many individuals, while most sequences were rare. According to a subsequent analysis, TCR clusters identified in the first cohort showed a tendency to co-occur across the 100 to 150 validation repertoires. The authors listed around 150 TCR beta chains as cytomegalovirus-associated.

Germline V gives CDR1 MDHEN, CDR2 SYDVKM. J was trimmed by 7 bases and V by 2 bases; bases with no gene match: 8. This CDR3 is built from 14 residues. In this sample, this clone turned up once. Its antigen remains unidentified. Using immunoSEQ multiplex PCR, the repertoire was profiled, and TCRdb retains in-frame clones only, with some absent. Of about 130,000 clones listed, approximately 95% were seen once; the top ten hold less than 2%. What was sequenced was PBMCs. This rearrangement joins TRBV28 to TRBJ2-7; TRBD2 matches at 7 bases. This clonotype was sampled from a man between 18 and 29 years old in good health and CMV-seronegative. CDR3 in DNA: TGTGCCAGCAGTTTAAGGGGCGGGAGTAAGGAGCAGTACTTC. It translates to CASSLRGGSKEQYF.